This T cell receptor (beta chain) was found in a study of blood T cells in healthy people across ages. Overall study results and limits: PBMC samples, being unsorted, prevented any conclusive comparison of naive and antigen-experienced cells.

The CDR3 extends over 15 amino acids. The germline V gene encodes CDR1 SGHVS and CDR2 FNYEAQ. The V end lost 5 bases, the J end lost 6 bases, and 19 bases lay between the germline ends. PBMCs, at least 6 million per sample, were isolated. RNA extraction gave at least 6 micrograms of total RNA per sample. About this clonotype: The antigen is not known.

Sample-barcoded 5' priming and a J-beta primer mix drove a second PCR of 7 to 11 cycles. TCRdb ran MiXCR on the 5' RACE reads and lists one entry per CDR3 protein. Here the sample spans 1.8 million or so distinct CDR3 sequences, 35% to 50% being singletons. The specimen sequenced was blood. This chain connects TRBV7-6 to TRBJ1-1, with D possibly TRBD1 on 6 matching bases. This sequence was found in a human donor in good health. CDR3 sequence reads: CASSPLQGSNSEAFF. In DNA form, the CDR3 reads TGTGCCAGCAGCCCTTTACAGGGCTCTAACTCTGAAGCTTTCTTT.